Listed below are T cell receptor beta chains from one sample, sequenced in a study of T cells in localized non-small cell lung cancer. TCRdb keeps only in-frame clones here, not all; method: immunoSEQ multiplex PCR. The sample consists of 25,000 to 35,000 clones, roughly nine tenths of them appearing once. Source: peripheral blood, taken before any cancer treatment. Every receptor here comes from a woman aged 35 to 75 with stage I lung adenocarcinoma. The CDR3 runs from the conserved cysteine through the conserved F or W. A D gene is named only where the DNA matches it firmly. Only some rows state a clone size, as once, few, many or a class for expanded clones.

D	V	size	J	DNA	CDR3
NA	TRBV30	NA	TRBJ1-4	TGTGCCTGGAGTCCGGGACATCTAATCGAGGGGGTGTTTTTT	CAWSPGHLIEGVFF
TRBD2	TRBV7-2	NA	TRBJ2-2	TGTGCCAGCAGCTTAAGACTAGCGGCGAACACCGGGGAGCTGTTTTTT	CASSLRLAANTGELFF
NA	TRBV28	NA	TRBJ1-5	TGTGCCAGCAGTTTACGTGGGGCCCGTGGATGGAATCAGCCCCAGCATTTT	CASSLRGARGWNQPQHF
TRBD1	TRBV19	NA	TRBJ2-7	TGTGCCAGTAGTAGCACAGGGGGGCCCTACGAGCAGTACTTC	CASSSTGGPYEQYF
TRBD2	TRBV7-6	NA	TRBJ2-7	TGTGCCAGCAGCTTGAGCGGGAGTGCGCCAGAGCAGTACTTC	CASSLSGSAPEQYF
TRBD1	TRBV2	NA	TRBJ2-3	TGTGCCAGCAGTTCGCAGGGGGTAAAGACAGATACGCAGTATTTT	CASSSQGVKTDTQYF
NA	TRBV5-3	NA	TRBJ1-3	TGTGCCAGCCTACTTATGGTCAGAAACACCATATATTTT	CASLLMVRNTIYF
NA	TRBV19	NA	TRBJ2-3	TGTGCCAGTAGTATTTCTACCTATAGCACAGATACGCAGTATTTT	CASSISTYSTDTQYF
TRBD1	TRBV18	NA	TRBJ1-4	TGTGCCAGCTCACCCGGGACAGGGGGCACTAATGAAAAACTGTTTTTT	CASSPGTGGTNEKLFF
TRBD1	TRBV19	NA	TRBJ2-7	TGTGCCAGTAGTATTGGGACAGCGTGGTACGAGCAGTACTTC	CASSIGTAWYEQYF
TRBD2	TRBV4-1	NA	TRBJ2-3	TGCGCCAGCAGCCAAGCCCCGGCTAGCGGGGGCCCCAGGTGGACAGATACGCAGTATTTT	CASSQAPASGGPRWTDTQYF
NA	TRBV18	once	TRBJ1-3	TGTGCCAGCTCACCCTCGACAGTCCTAAACACCATATATTTT	CASSPSTVLNTIYF
NA	TRBV5-1	NA	TRBJ1-2	TGCGCCAGCAGGTCGGGGCTCCAACAGCATGGCTACACCTTC	CASRSGLQQHGYTF
TRBD1	TRBV10-3	NA	TRBJ1-1	TGTGCCATCAGTGAATTCCGGACAGGTTACAACACTGAAGCTTTCTTT	CAISEFRTGYNTEAFF
TRBD1	TRBV6-1	NA	TRBJ1-2	TGTGCCAGCAGTGAGACGGGGACAGGAGCTCTCTATGGCTACACCTTC	CASSETGTGALYGYTF
NA	TRBV27	NA	TRBJ2-3	TGTGCCAGCAGTTTAGAATACACTAGCACAGATACGCAGTATTTT	CASSLEYTSTDTQYF
NA	TRBV5-5	NA	TRBJ1-1	TGTGCCAGCAGCAAACGGACGGGGACGAACACTGAAGCTTTCTTT	CASSKRTGTNTEAFF
NA	TRBV5-1	once	TRBJ2-3	TGCGCCAGCAGCTTGCTCCAGTATTTT	CASSLLQYF
TRBD1	TRBV27	once	TRBJ1-3	TGTGCCAGCAGTATAACACCAGGGGGCGGAAACACCATATATTTT	CASSITPGGGNTIYF
TRBD2	TRBV5-1	NA	TRBJ2-3	TGCGCCAGCAGCTCCGGGACTAGCGGCACAGATACGCAGTATTTT	CASSSGTSGTDTQYF
TRBD2	TRBV19	NA	TRBJ2-3	TGTGCCAGTAGTAAGCGGGGGGGCCCAGATACGCAGTATTTT	CASSKRGGPDTQYF
NA	TRBV27	NA	TRBJ1-1	TGTGCCAGCAGTTACAGGGAGGGGGTCACTGAAGCTTTCTTT	CASSYREGVTEAFF